Sequencing of this T cell receptor (beta chain) was carried out in a study of shared clonotypes between healthy human individuals (dated by TCRdb to 2019 to 2021). Background on the whole study: The cohort included a few men and two women between 18 and 49 years of age. For each donor, three plates each were used for CD4 naive and CD4 memory, two plates were used for CD8 naive, and one plate was used for CD8 memory. Libraries were prepared and TCR repertoires were sequenced by different laboratories using diverse techniques, in order to increase sequencing depth and limit assay-specific biases. The study deeply sequenced blood TCR repertoires of five healthy adults to estimate repertoire size and the extent of clonotype sharing between individuals. Each donor's leukapheresis produced roughly between roughly 0.85 and 9.5 billion PBMCs. Findings and caveats that apply to the study as a whole: Estimated clonotype richness was generally larger for naive than for memory subsets. Around 5% of naive CD4, around 3.6% of naive CD8, roughly 2.4% of memory CD4, and approximately 0.4% of memory CD8 clonotypes were shared across a few donors. Sampling was restricted to blood, and TCR repertoires in tissue are likely to differ from TCR repertoires in blood. Rarefaction of sorted-subset datasets indicated incomplete sequencing despite the large sequencing depth. Clonotypes shared by all four sorted-subset donors showed higher generation probabilities than non-shared clonotypes. Based on pairwise subsampling, the degree of clonotype sharing among donors was expected to be affected by sequencing depth. Because the study included a small number of donors, the genetic and exposure-history diversity represented was limited.

Donors were healthy HIV-negative adults with no recently reported acute infections or vaccinations. Every donor was a Caucasian adult residing in Nashville, Tennessee, USA. CD4+ T cells were enriched through magnetic negative selection, after which naive cells were positively selected on CD45RA and the remaining negative fraction served as the memory subset. Blood was collected by leukapheresis, and PBMCs were isolated by Ficoll-Histopaque density gradient centrifugation and then cryopreserved in liquid nitrogen vapor phase. Purity and quantity of every magnetically sorted T cell population were checked by analytical flow cytometry. Genomic DNA was isolated from every sorted fraction and measured by UV absorbance on a Nanodrop 2000c. V and J are trimmed by 0 bases and 5 bases, and the gene matches miss 12 bases of the junction. The CDR3 runs 20 residues from the cysteine to the phenylalanine. Left in the record is the CDR3 DNA by itself, 60 bases read in frame from the first base. The germline V gene supplies CDR1 LGHNA and CDR2 YSLEER.

A remark on this clone: The antigen it binds to is not known. There are no base qualities to consult, and no much larger clone falls within one base.

TCR CDR3 regions were amplified from genomic DNA by multiplex PCR using the deep immunoSEQ assay. Genomic DNA extracted from each cell subset was distributed evenly over all wells of several immunoSEQ 96-well plates, and each plate served as one replicate. For sorted subsets, about 0.2 ug genomic DNA, equal to 30,000 or so T cell genomes, was loaded into each replicate PCR. Purified libraries were measured with a Qubit 3.0 fluorometer, size-checked on a Bioanalyzer 2100, and measured again with the KAPA Library Quantification kit. A separate single-read 150-cycle Illumina NextSeq 550 flow cell was used to sequence each immunoSEQ 96-well plate. The authors processed their data as follows. Because the immunoSEQ output included only junctional sequences and no quality scores, the filtering could not be the same as the filtering used for full-length reads. To assign V/J genes and CDR3, sequences were annotated using PyIR, a Python wrapper for IgBLAST v1.9, with IMGT germline references. Any read was removed if the V/J assignment was weak (E-value above 1e-6), the CDR3 was missing, or the read contained stop codons, out-of-frame junctions, or ambiguous translated residues. V3J clonotypes were defined by identical inferred V gene, J gene, and CDR3 amino acid sequence. The percentage overlap between two repertoires was calculated by dividing the number of shared unique clonotypes by the size of the smaller repertoire. Three approaches were used to assess repertoire richness: RTK rarefaction, the Chao1 estimator, and Recon v2.1 estimates of unobserved clonotypes. OLGA was used to compute generation probabilities for all TCRbeta clonotypes that the gDNA method yielded from a handful of donors. As stored in TCRdb, this immuneACCESS dataset retains in-frame rearrangements with V and J assigned. A fraction of the clones does not appear; measured against another copy, unresolved V genes explain less than half of the discrepancy, and the remainder lacks a known reason. Clone size and V and J calls were adopted from that table, with D and trimming inferred from the DNA. Counted in this sample were roughly 1,500,000 clones; 97% to 99% of them appeared once. About 0.35% of the sample rests with the top ten.

The chain links TRBV4-3 with TRBJ2-1; TRBD2 fits 14 bases in the junction. Sequences were obtained from naive CD4+ T cells sorted from blood. Reading the label with the study, this specimen's cell subset or site is: CD45RA+ positively selected. This clonotype was obtained from a man between 25 and 39 years old in good health. The nucleotide sequence reads TGCGCCAGCAGCCAAGACCCGGGACTAGCGGGAGAGCTCTATAACAATGAGCAGTTCTTC. Translation gives CASSQDPGLAGELYNNEQFF.